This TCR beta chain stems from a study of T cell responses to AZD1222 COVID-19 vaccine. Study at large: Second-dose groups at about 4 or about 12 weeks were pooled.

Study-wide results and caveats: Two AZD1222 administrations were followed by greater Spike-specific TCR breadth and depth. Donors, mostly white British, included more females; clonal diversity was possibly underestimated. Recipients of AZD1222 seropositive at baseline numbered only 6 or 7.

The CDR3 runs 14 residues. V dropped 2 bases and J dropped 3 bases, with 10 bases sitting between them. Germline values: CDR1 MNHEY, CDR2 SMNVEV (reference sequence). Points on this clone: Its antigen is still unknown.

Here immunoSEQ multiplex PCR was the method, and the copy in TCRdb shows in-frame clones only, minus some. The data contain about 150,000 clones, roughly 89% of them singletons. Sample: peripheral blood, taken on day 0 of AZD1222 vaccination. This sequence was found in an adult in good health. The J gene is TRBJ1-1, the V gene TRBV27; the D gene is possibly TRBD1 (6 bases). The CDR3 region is CASSLVNRDTEAFF. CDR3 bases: TGTGCCAGCAGTTTAGTAAACAGGGACACTGAAGCTTTCTTT.